The source of this TCR beta chain is a study of shared clonotypes between healthy human individuals. Naive CD8 isolation took CD45RO-negative cells positively selected for CCR7 and excluded terminally differentiated effector memory CD45RA+ cells. Using immunoSEQ multiplex PCR, the repertoire was profiled, and TCRdb retains in-frame clones only, with some absent. This sample yields around 1.9 million clones, of which just over 90% are seen a single time; approximately 1.7% belongs to the top ten. Germline CDR1 reads MDHEN; CDR2 reads SYDVKM. The CDR3 is 13 residues long. Deletions cut 5 bases from V and 7 bases from J, with 14 bases between.

Sequenced sample: naive CD8+ T cells from PBMCs. This chain joins TRBV28 and TRBJ1-2; D possibly corresponds to TRBD1 (6 bases). This TCR was recovered from a man between 18 and 29 years old in good health. Some clones in this sample may be carry-over from other donors' samples. Here the CDR3 reads CASSTPGESGYTF. CDR3 nucleotides: TGTGCCAGCAGTACCCCAGGGGAAAGTGGCTACACCTTC.